What follows are 6 T cell receptor beta chains derived from one specimen sequenced in a study of early T cells in non-severe SARS-CoV-2 infection. TCRdb analysed the 5' RACE reads with MiXCR anew, one entry per CDR3 protein. The sample lists under 35,000 distinct CDR3 sequences, under 7.5% seen once, with about 2.5% in the top ten. The sample consisted of whole blood. Receptors originate from an adult who was a healthcare worker with PCR-confirmed SARS-CoV-2 infection or an uninfected control (not recorded which).

By sample share, this clonotype is medium-sized. The chain is built from TRBV28 and TRBJ2-3; D ambiguous. This CDR3 has 13 residues. The germline CDR1 and CDR2 sequences are MDHEN and SYDVKM. Trimming stripped 2 bases from V and 1 base from J, with 4 bases between. The CDR3 is CASSLMGTDTQYF. For the CDR3, the DNA is TGTGCCAGCAGTTTAATGGGCACAGATACGCAGTATTTT.

Ten or more counts support this clonotype. The chain combines TRBV28 with TRBJ2-7; D may be TRBD2 (6 bases). Looked up from germline, CDR1 is MDHEN and CDR2 is SYDVKM. Trimming cost V 1 base and J 2 bases, with 15 bases left between them. The CDR3 is 16 residues long. The CDR3 reads CASSLLSSGSPYEQYF. In DNA, the CDR3 is TGTGCCAGCAGTTTATTATCTTCCGGGAGTCCCTACGAGCAGTACTTC.

At least ten counts were recorded for this clonotype. The gene calls are TRBV20-1 and TRBJ1-3, with no clear D. V was pared by 1 base and J by 4 bases, with 11 bases between. This CDR3 has 14 residues. Germline CDR1 reads DFQATT; CDR2 reads SNEGSKA (reference sequence). The CDR3 is CSARAAKSGNTIYF. The DNA of the CDR3 is TGCAGTGCTAGAGCGGCGAAGAGCGGAAACACCATATATTTT.

This clonotype has a count of ten or more. The V call is TRBV28, the J call TRBJ1-2; the match to TRBD1 covers 7 bases. With 5 bases clipped from V and 4 bases from J, the junction kept 7 bases outside the gene matches. This CDR3 has 14 residues. The germline CDR1 and CDR2 sequences are MDHEN and SYDVKM. The CDR3: CASSPTGVGYGYTF. In nucleotides, the CDR3 is TGTGCCAGCAGTCCAACAGGGGTGGGCTATGGCTACACCTTC.

This clonotype was counted ten times or more. The J gene is TRBJ2-1, the V gene TRBV11-2; no reliable D call. Germline V lookup: CDR1 SGHAT, CDR2 FQNNGV. CDR3 length: 14 residues. The V end lost 4 bases, the J end lost 9 bases, and 16 bases lay between the germline ends. The CDR3, as DNA: TGTGCCAGCAGCTCCCAAGTCCGAGGCTCTGAGCAGTTCTTC. The encoded protein is CASSSQVRGSEQFF. The full variable domain, completed using reference TRBV11-2 and TRBJ2-1, is EAGVAQSPRYKIIEKRQSVAFWCNPISGHATLYWYQQILGQGPKLLIQFQNNGVVDDSQLPKDRFSAERLKGVDSTLKIQPAKLEDSAVYLCASSSQVRGSEQFFGPGTRLTVL.

This clonotype has only a few counts. The chain uses TRBV15 and TRBJ1-3, with 9 nucleotides matching TRBD1. The CDR3 is 16 amino acids. Trimming removed 2 bases from V and 1 base from J; junction bases left unmatched: 3. The germline CDR1 and CDR2 sequences are LNHNV and YYDKDF (reference sequence). The CDR3 sequence: CATSRLQGASGNTIYF. In DNA, the CDR3 is TGTGCCACCAGCAGACTACAGGGGGCGTCTGGAAACACCATATATTTT.